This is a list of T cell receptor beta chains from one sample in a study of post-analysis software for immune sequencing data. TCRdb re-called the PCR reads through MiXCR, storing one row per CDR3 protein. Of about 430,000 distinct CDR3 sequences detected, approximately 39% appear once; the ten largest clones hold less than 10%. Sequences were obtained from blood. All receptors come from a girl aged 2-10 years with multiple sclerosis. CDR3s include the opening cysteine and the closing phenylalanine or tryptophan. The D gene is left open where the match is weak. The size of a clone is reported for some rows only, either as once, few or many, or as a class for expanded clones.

CDR3nt: TGCGCCAGCTCCGGGACTGTAACCTACAATGAGCAGTTCTTC
CDR3aa: CASSGTVTYNEQFF
d_gene: -
abundance: -
j_gene: TRBJ2-1
v_gene: TRBV10-2

CDR3nt: TGTGCCAGCAGTCCCCGGGACAGGTACGAGCAGTACTTC
CDR3aa: CASSPRDRYEQYF
d_gene: TRBD1
abundance: -
j_gene: TRBJ2-7
v_gene: TRBV28

CDR3nt: TGTGCCAGCACCGCACAGCGGGTGTCTGGGGGGGAGCAGTTCTTC
CDR3aa: CASTAQRVSGGEQFF
d_gene: -
abundance: many
j_gene: TRBJ2-1
v_gene: TRBV3-1

CDR3nt: TGCGCCAGCAGAACCGAGCTCTTGCTCGATACGCAGTATTTT
CDR3aa: CASRTELLLDTQYF
d_gene: -
abundance: few
j_gene: TRBJ2-3
v_gene: TRBV10-2

CDR3nt: TGTGCCAGCTCACCAGCGGTGAGGGAGACCCAGTACTTC
CDR3aa: CASSPAVRETQYF
d_gene: -
abundance: few
j_gene: TRBJ2-5
v_gene: TRBV18

CDR3nt: TGCGCCAGCAGCCAAGGATGGGACAGGGATGAGACCCAGTACTTC
CDR3aa: CASSQGWDRDETQYF
d_gene: TRBD1
abundance: -
j_gene: TRBJ2-5
v_gene: TRBV4-3

CDR3nt: TGTGCCAGCCACCCGGGGACAGGTGCCTACGAGCAGTACTTC
CDR3aa: CASHPGTGAYEQYF
d_gene: TRBD1
abundance: -
j_gene: TRBJ2-7
v_gene: TRBV28

CDR3nt: TGCGCCAGCAGCCGACTAGCGGGGAGCACAGATACGCAGTATTTT
CDR3aa: CASSRLAGSTDTQYF
d_gene: TRBD2
abundance: -
j_gene: TRBJ2-3
v_gene: TRBV4-1

CDR3nt: TGTGCCAGCAGCTCCGACAGGGGGCATGGCACTGAAGCTTTCTTT
CDR3aa: CASSSDRGHGTEAFF
d_gene: TRBD1
abundance: -
j_gene: TRBJ1-1
v_gene: TRBV5-4

CDR3nt: TGTGCCAGCAGTGCACGGGGGCTCAATCAGCCCCAGCATTTT
CDR3aa: CASSARGLNQPQHF
d_gene: -
abundance: once
j_gene: TRBJ1-5
v_gene: TRBV28

CDR3nt: TGTGCCAGCAGTTCTCAGGTCCCCTCCTACAATGAGCAGTTCTTC
CDR3aa: CASSSQVPSYNEQFF
d_gene: -
abundance: few
j_gene: TRBJ2-1
v_gene: TRBV27

CDR3nt: TGTGCCAGCAGCTTAGGGGGATATGAAAAACTGTTTTTT
CDR3aa: CASSLGGYEKLFF
d_gene: -
abundance: -
j_gene: TRBJ1-4
v_gene: TRBV7-2

CDR3nt: TGTGCCAGCAATGAGGAGGGACAGGGGTTTGGGGACGAGCAGTACTTC
CDR3aa: CASNEEGQGFGDEQYF
d_gene: TRBD1
abundance: -
j_gene: TRBJ2-7
v_gene: TRBV12-3/TRBV12-4

CDR3nt: TGTGCCAGCAGTTTCGTAGGGGACTATGGCTACACCTTC
CDR3aa: CASSFVGDYGYTF
d_gene: -
abundance: -
j_gene: TRBJ1-2
v_gene: TRBV12-3/TRBV12-4

CDR3nt: TGCAGTGCTAGACAGCCACTAGCATATGAGCAGTTCTTC
CDR3aa: CSARQPLAYEQFF
d_gene: -
abundance: few
j_gene: TRBJ2-1
v_gene: TRBV20-1

CDR3nt: TGTGCCACCAGCAGTGAAACAGGGTACCAAGAGACCCAGTACTTC
CDR3aa: CATSSETGYQETQYF
d_gene: -
abundance: -
j_gene: TRBJ2-5
v_gene: TRBV15

CDR3nt: TGTGCCAGCAGCTCTGAACCGGGACAGAGCGACACAGATACGCAGTATTTT
CDR3aa: CASSSEPGQSDTDTQYF
d_gene: TRBD1
abundance: -
j_gene: TRBJ2-3
v_gene: TRBV7-8

CDR3nt: TGCAGCGTTGAACTGACAGGGCTAGAGGCAGATACGCAGTATTTT
CDR3aa: CSVELTGLEADTQYF
d_gene: TRBD1
abundance: few
j_gene: TRBJ2-3
v_gene: TRBV29-1

CDR3nt: TGTGCCAGCTCACCACCTTTCTTAGAGACCCAGTACTTC
CDR3aa: CASSPPFLETQYF
d_gene: -
abundance: -
j_gene: TRBJ2-5
v_gene: TRBV18

CDR3nt: TGCAGCGTGAGCTTGGGACCCGATAGCACAGATACGCAGTATTTT
CDR3aa: CSVSLGPDSTDTQYF
d_gene: -
abundance: few
j_gene: TRBJ2-3
v_gene: TRBV29-1

CDR3nt: TGTGCCAGCAGCTTTACTGGCGGAATAACAGATACGCAGTATTTT
CDR3aa: CASSFTGGITDTQYF
d_gene: -
abundance: few
j_gene: TRBJ2-3
v_gene: TRBV7-8

CDR3nt: TGCAGCGTTGGAGGTCTTCCCTACGAGCAGTACTTC
CDR3aa: CSVGGLPYEQYF
d_gene: -
abundance: -
j_gene: TRBJ2-7
v_gene: TRBV29-1

CDR3nt: TGTGCCAGCAGCAAAGCGCAGCCCGACGGGCAGTACTTC
CDR3aa: CASSKAQPDGQYF
d_gene: -
abundance: once
j_gene: TRBJ2-5
v_gene: TRBV21-1

CDR3nt: TGCGCCAGCAGCTTGGCCCGTGCAGGGGGGATCCAAGAGACCCAGTACTTC
CDR3aa: CASSLARAGGIQETQYF
d_gene: -
abundance: few
j_gene: TRBJ2-5
v_gene: TRBV5-1

CDR3nt: TGTGCCAGCAGTTTGCTGACAGGGGGGAGGGAGCAGTACTTC
CDR3aa: CASSLLTGGREQYF
d_gene: TRBD1
abundance: -
j_gene: TRBJ2-7
v_gene: TRBV28

CDR3nt: TGCAGTGCTAGCTTGGTCTCCTACGAGCAGTACTTC
CDR3aa: CSASLVSYEQYF
d_gene: -
abundance: -
j_gene: TRBJ2-7
v_gene: TRBV20-1

CDR3nt: TGCGCCAGCAGCTTCAGCTCGGCTGGGGGCTACGAGCAGTACTTC
CDR3aa: CASSFSSAGGYEQYF
d_gene: -
abundance: many
j_gene: TRBJ2-7
v_gene: TRBV4-3

CDR3nt: TGTGCCAGCAGTCTCTCGGGACTACACACAGATACGCAGTATTTT
CDR3aa: CASSLSGLHTDTQYF
d_gene: TRBD2
abundance: few
j_gene: TRBJ2-3
v_gene: TRBV28

CDR3nt: TGCAGCGTCACTTCTAGCGGCAATGAGCAGTTCTTC
CDR3aa: CSVTSSGNEQFF
d_gene: TRBD2
abundance: few
j_gene: TRBJ2-1
v_gene: TRBV29-1

CDR3nt: TGTGCCAGCGGTCGGGAGGGCACAGATACGCAGTATTTT
CDR3aa: CASGREGTDTQYF
d_gene: TRBD2
abundance: -
j_gene: TRBJ2-3
v_gene: TRBV2

CDR3nt: TGTGCCAGCAGCCCCGGGACTAGCGGGGGGTTAAGGCAGGAGACCCAGTACTTC
CDR3aa: CASSPGTSGGLRQETQYF
d_gene: TRBD2
abundance: -
j_gene: TRBJ2-5
v_gene: TRBV9

CDR3nt: TGTGCCAGCATATCTCCCGGGGGCAGGGAGACCCAGTACTTC
CDR3aa: CASISPGGRETQYF
d_gene: -
abundance: few
j_gene: TRBJ2-5
v_gene: TRBV7-9

CDR3nt: TGTGCCAGCACCCGGACAGGGAATGGCTACACCTTC
CDR3aa: CASTRTGNGYTF
d_gene: TRBD1
abundance: -
j_gene: TRBJ1-2
v_gene: TRBV12-3/TRBV12-4

CDR3nt: TGCAGTGCTAGAACCTCCGGGACTAGCGGAAAGAGGGGAACCCGTGTGGGCATCCACGAGCAGTACTTC
CDR3aa: CSARTSGTSGKRGTRVGIHEQYF
d_gene: TRBD2
abundance: once
j_gene: TRBJ2-7
v_gene: TRBV20-1

CDR3nt: TGTGCCATCAGTGGGACAGGGTGGGCCGATACGCAGTATTTT
CDR3aa: CAISGTGWADTQYF
d_gene: TRBD1
abundance: -
j_gene: TRBJ2-3
v_gene: TRBV10-3

CDR3nt: TGTGCCATCAGACATTCCGGGACAGGAAATTCACCCCTCCACTTT
CDR3aa: CAIRHSGTGNSPLHF
d_gene: TRBD1
abundance: -
j_gene: TRBJ1-6
v_gene: TRBV10-3

CDR3nt: TGTGCCAGCAGAACAGTCTACGAGCAGTACTTC
CDR3aa: CASRTVYEQYF
d_gene: -
abundance: -
j_gene: TRBJ2-7
v_gene: TRBV6-2/TRBV6-3

CDR3nt: TGTGCCAGCAGTTACTCGGCGACAGGGACCATTGAAGCTTTCTTT
CDR3aa: CASSYSATGTIEAFF
d_gene: TRBD1
abundance: -
j_gene: TRBJ1-1
v_gene: TRBV6-6

CDR3nt: TGTGCCAGCAGCCGCGGGCTTCGGCACACAGATACGCAGTATTTT
CDR3aa: CASSRGLRHTDTQYF
d_gene: -
abundance: few
j_gene: TRBJ2-3
v_gene: TRBV3-1

CDR3nt: TGCAGTGCTAAAGAAGGGACAGGCCTCTCCTACAATGAGCAGTTCTTC
CDR3aa: CSAKEGTGLSYNEQFF
d_gene: TRBD1
abundance: -
j_gene: TRBJ2-1
v_gene: TRBV20-1

CDR3nt: TGCAGTGCTAGAGATTCCGGACGCGAGACCCAGTACTTC
CDR3aa: CSARDSGRETQYF
d_gene: -
abundance: -
j_gene: TRBJ2-5
v_gene: TRBV20-1

CDR3nt: TGTGCCAGCAGGCCCCCGGAGCCCTACAATGAGCAGTTCTTC
CDR3aa: CASRPPEPYNEQFF
d_gene: -
abundance: few
j_gene: TRBJ2-1
v_gene: TRBV7-9

CDR3nt: TGTGCCATCAGTTTAAACAGGGTAGAAGCTTTCTTT
CDR3aa: CAISLNRVEAFF
d_gene: -
abundance: -
j_gene: TRBJ1-1
v_gene: TRBV10-3

CDR3nt: TGTGCCAGCAGCTTAACGGGACTAGGAGAGAATGAGCAGTTCTTC
CDR3aa: CASSLTGLGENEQFF
d_gene: TRBD2
abundance: -
j_gene: TRBJ2-1
v_gene: TRBV7-2

CDR3nt: TGTGCCAGCAGCTTAATAGTGGCAGGGCAAGAGACCCAGTACTTC
CDR3aa: CASSLIVAGQETQYF
d_gene: -
abundance: few
j_gene: TRBJ2-5
v_gene: TRBV7-8

CDR3nt: TGTGCCAGCGGCGTCGGGGGGACAGATACGCAGTATTTT
CDR3aa: CASGVGGTDTQYF
d_gene: TRBD2
abundance: -
j_gene: TRBJ2-3
v_gene: TRBV6-6

CDR3nt: TGCAGTGCTAGAGGGACTAGCGGGGGTCTGCAAGAGACCCAGTACTTC
CDR3aa: CSARGTSGGLQETQYF
d_gene: TRBD2
abundance: few
j_gene: TRBJ2-5
v_gene: TRBV20-1

CDR3nt: TGTGCCAGCAGTTTAAGGGGGACTGAAGCTTTCTTT
CDR3aa: CASSLRGTEAFF
d_gene: -
abundance: few
j_gene: TRBJ1-1
v_gene: TRBV28

CDR3nt: TGTGCCAGCACACTGGGGGGATACTACGAGCAGTACTTC
CDR3aa: CASTLGGYYEQYF
d_gene: -
abundance: few
j_gene: TRBJ2-7
v_gene: TRBV2

CDR3nt: TGTGCCAGCAGCGCCGGGACAGGGGTTGAAGCTTTCTTT
CDR3aa: CASSAGTGVEAFF
d_gene: TRBD1
abundance: -
j_gene: TRBJ1-1
v_gene: TRBV7-8

CDR3nt: TGTGCCAGCAGCTTGGACCGGGACTCCGCCAACGTCCTGACTTTC
CDR3aa: CASSLDRDSANVLTF
d_gene: -
abundance: few
j_gene: TRBJ2-6
v_gene: TRBV7-2